This T cell receptor (beta chain) was identified in a study of identical twins. With template switching, a universal primer site was added, and the cDNA carried unique molecular identifiers. MiXCR was run by TCRdb on the 5' RACE reads, yielding one entry per CDR3 protein. The sample has about 340,000 distinct CDR3 sequences; 9% are singletons. The CDR3 spans 15 residues. V lost 3 bases to trimming and J lost 5 bases; unmatched junction nucleotides: 6. Germline V gene sequence: CDR1 SGHRS, CDR2 YFSETQ. The chain joins TRBV5-1 to TRBJ1-4, with TRBD1 matching 8 bases. The receptor was isolated from a woman aged 45-65 years in good health. Material: naive T cells sorted from blood. Written as DNA, the CDR3 is TGCGCCAGCAGCTATGGACAGGGCCCCAATGAAAAACTGTTTTTT. Its translation: CASSYGQGPNEKLFF. The variable domain in full, completed from reference TRBV5-1 and TRBJ1-4, reads KAGVTQTPRYLIKTRGQQVTLSCSPISGHRSVSWYQQTPGQGLQFLFEYFSETQRNKGNFPGRFSGRQFSNSRSEMNVSTLELGDSALYLCASSYGQGPNEKLFFGSGTQLSVL.